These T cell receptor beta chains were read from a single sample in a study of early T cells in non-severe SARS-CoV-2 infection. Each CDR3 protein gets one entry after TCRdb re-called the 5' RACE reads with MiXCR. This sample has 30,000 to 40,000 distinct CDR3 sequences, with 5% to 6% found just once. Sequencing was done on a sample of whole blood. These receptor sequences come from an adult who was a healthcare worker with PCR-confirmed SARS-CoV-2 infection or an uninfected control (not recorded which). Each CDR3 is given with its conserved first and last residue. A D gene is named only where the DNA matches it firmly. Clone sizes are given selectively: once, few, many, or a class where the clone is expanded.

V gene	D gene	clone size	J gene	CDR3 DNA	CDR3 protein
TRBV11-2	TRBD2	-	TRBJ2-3	TGTGCCAGCAGCCAACCCTCCCGCTCCCCGACTAGCGGGGGGGCAGGGCAGTCCGTAGATACGCAGTATTTT	CASSQPSRSPTSGGAGQSVDTQYF
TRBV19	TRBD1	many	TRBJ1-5	TGTGCCAGTAGTAAACAGGGGGCCTATCAGCCCCAGCATTTT	CASSKQGAYQPQHF
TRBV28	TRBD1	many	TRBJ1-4	TGTGCCAGCGGGGGACCGACAGGGCGTAATTCTGAAAAACTGTTTTTT	CASGGPTGRNSEKLFF
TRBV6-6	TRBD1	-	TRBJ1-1	TGTGCCAGCAGTACTACGACAGGGAGGACTGAAGCTTTCTTT	CASSTTTGRTEAFF
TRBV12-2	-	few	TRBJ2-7	TGTGCAATCACCCAGGGGACTAGCGGGACCTACGAGCAGTACTTC	CAITQGTSGTYEQYF
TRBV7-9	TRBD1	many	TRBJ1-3	TGTGCCAGCAGTTTAACGACAGGGGGTACCCCTTCAAACAGAAACACCATATATTTT	CASSLTTGGTPSNRNTIYF
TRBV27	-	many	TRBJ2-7	TGTGCCAGCAGTTCCTCGGGACATTACGAGCAGTACTTC	CASSSSGHYEQYF
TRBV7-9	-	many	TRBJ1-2	TGTGCCAGCAGCTTAGAAGAGGGTCGGATTTATGGCTACACCTTC	CASSLEEGRIYGYTF
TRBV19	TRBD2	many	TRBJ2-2	TGTGCCAGGTCGGGGACTAGCGGGGTCAACACCGGGGAGCTGTTTTTT	CARSGTSGVNTGELFF
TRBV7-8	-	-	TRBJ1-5	TGTGCCAGCAGCTTAGCCGGGATTCAGCCCCAGCATTTT	CASSLAGIQPQHF
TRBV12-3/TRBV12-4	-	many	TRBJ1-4	TGTGCCAGCAGTTTGGGCAGGGTACCATCCACCGGTGAAAAACTGTTTTTT	CASSLGRVPSTGEKLFF
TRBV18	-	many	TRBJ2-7	TGTGCCAGCTCACCATCCCGGGGGCCGGGGTACGAGCAGTACTTC	CASSPSRGPGYEQYF
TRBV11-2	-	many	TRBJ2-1	TGTGCCAGCAGCCCCCGCCCCCGCGATGAGCAGTTCTTC	CASSPRPRDEQFF
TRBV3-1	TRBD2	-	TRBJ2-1	TGTGCCAGCAGCCAAGCGGGAGTTAGCGGGAATGAGCAGTTCTTC	CASSQAGVSGNEQFF
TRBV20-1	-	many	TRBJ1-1	TGCAGTGCTCTCCAGGGGTGGGGTGAAGCTTTCTTT	CSALQGWGEAFF
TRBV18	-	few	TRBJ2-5	TGTGCCAGCTCATCAATGGGGCAGGCAGAGACCCAGTACTTC	CASSSMGQAETQYF
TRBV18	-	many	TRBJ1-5	TGTGCCAGCTCGAACGGGGTGGTGAGCAATCAGCCCCAGCATTTT	CASSNGVVSNQPQHF
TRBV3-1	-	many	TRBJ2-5	TGTGCCAGCAGCCTTTTAGAGACCCAGTACTTC	CASSLLETQYF
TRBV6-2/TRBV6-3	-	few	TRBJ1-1	TGTGCCAGCAGTTACTTGGTTGTGGGCGCTGAAGCTTTCTTT	CASSYLVVGAEAFF
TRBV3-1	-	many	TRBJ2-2	TGTGCCAGCAGCCCTCCAGGGGGGATCGGGGAGCTGTTTTTT	CASSPPGGIGELFF
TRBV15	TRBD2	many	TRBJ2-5	TGTGCCACCAGCACTGGATTAGCGGGGAGGAGGGAGACCCAGTACTTC	CATSTGLAGRRETQYF
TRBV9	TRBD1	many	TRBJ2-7	TGTGCCAGCAGCCCGGCAGGGGGCCGGATTCCCTACGAGCAGTACTTC	CASSPAGGRIPYEQYF
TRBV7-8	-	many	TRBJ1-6	TGTGCCAGCAGCTTAGACAGAAGCAGCTATAATTCACCCCTCCACTTT	CASSLDRSSYNSPLHF
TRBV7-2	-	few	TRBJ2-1	TGTGCCAGCAGCCCTCAGGTAGCCTCCCATGAGCAGTTCTTC	CASSPQVASHEQFF
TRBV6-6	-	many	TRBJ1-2	TGTGCCAGCAGTCCCGGGACGATACCCTATGGCTACACCTTC	CASSPGTIPYGYTF
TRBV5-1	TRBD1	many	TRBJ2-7	TGCGCCAGCAGCTTGTCCGGGACAGGGGTCTGGGAGCAGTACTTC	CASSLSGTGVWEQYF
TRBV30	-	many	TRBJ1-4	TGTGCCTGGAGTGTCCTCTTTACGTTAACTAATGAAAAACTGTTTTTT	CAWSVLFTLTNEKLFF
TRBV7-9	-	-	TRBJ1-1	TGTGCCAGCAGCCCGGACAAAGGCGAAGCTTTCTTT	CASSPDKGEAFF
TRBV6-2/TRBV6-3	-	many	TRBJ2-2	TGTGCCAGCAGTTACATAGCAGTTGCCGGGGAGCTGTTTTTT	CASSYIAVAGELFF
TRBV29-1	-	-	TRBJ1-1	TGCAGCGTGAGACGGGTTATCAGGAACACTGAAGCTTTCTTT	CSVRRVIRNTEAFF
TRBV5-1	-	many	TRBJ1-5	TGCGCCAGCAGCTTGACAGGAAATCAGCCCCAGCATTTT	CASSLTGNQPQHF
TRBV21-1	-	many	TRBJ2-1	TGTGCCAGCAGTTCGGGGTACAATGAGCAGTTCTTC	CASSSGYNEQFF
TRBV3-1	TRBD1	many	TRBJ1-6	TGTGCCAGCAGCCAGGGACAGGAAGGTTCACCCCTCCACTTT	CASSQGQEGSPLHF
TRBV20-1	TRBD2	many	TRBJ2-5	TGCAGTGCCGCTAGCGGGGGGGAAGAGACCCAGTACTTC	CSAASGGEETQYF
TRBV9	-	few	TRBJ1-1	TGTGCCAGCAGCTCGTCTTTGAGGGCTGAAGCTTTCTTT	CASSSSLRAEAFF
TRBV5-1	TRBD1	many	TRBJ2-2	TGCGCCAGCAGCTTTACGGTACAGGGGGATGCCGGGGAGCTGTTTTTT	CASSFTVQGDAGELFF
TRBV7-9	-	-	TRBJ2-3	TGTGCCAGCAGCTTTTTCCCCGGGGGGCTGAGCACAGATACGCAGTATTTT	CASSFFPGGLSTDTQYF
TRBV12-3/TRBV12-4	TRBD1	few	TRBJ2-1	TGTGCCAGCAGTCCAGACAGGGGGTCCTACAATGAGCAGTTCTTC	CASSPDRGSYNEQFF
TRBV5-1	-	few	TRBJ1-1	TGCGCCAGCAGCTTGGGAGTCCTGAACACTGAAGCTTTCTTT	CASSLGVLNTEAFF
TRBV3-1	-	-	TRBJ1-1	TGTGCCAGCAGCCAAGATCCGGAAGTCAGCGGCGAAGCTTTCTTT	CASSQDPEVSGEAFF
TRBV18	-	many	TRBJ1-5	TGTGCCAGCTCAGTACAGGCTAGCAATCAGCCCCAGCATTTT	CASSVQASNQPQHF
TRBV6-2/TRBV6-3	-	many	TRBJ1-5	TGTGCCAGCACCCAGACAGGAGATAGCAATCAGCCCCAGCATTTT	CASTQTGDSNQPQHF
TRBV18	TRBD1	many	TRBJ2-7	TGTGCCAGCTCGCCAATCCCCGGGACAGGGGGTCTGAGCGAGCAGTACTTC	CASSPIPGTGGLSEQYF
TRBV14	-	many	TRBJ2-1	TGTGCCAGCAGCCAAGGAATCGCGCTGCGTTACAATGAGCAGTTCTTC	CASSQGIALRYNEQFF
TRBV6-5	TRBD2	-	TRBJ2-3	TGTGCCAGCAGTTACCTTAGCGGGGATCCCTCAGATACGCAGTATTTT	CASSYLSGDPSDTQYF
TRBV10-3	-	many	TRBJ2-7	TGTGCCATCAGAGTCCAGGAGGGGGGACTCTACGAGCAGTACTTC	CAIRVQEGGLYEQYF
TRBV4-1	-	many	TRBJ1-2	TGCGCCAGCAGCCAAGACCAGATAACAACCTATGGCTACACCTTC	CASSQDQITTYGYTF
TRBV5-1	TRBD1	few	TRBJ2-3	TGCGCCAGCAGCACGGACAGGGGCCCAGATACGCAGTATTTT	CASSTDRGPDTQYF
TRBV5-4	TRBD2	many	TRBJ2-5	TGTGCCAGCAGCCTATCTAGCGGGCAAGAGACCCAGTACTTC	CASSLSSGQETQYF
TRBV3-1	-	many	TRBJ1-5	TGTGCCAGCAGCTTCTCAATCAATAGCAATCAGCCCCAGCATTTT	CASSFSINSNQPQHF
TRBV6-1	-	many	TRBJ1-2	TGTGCCAGCGCCGGGGGATACGGCTATGGCTACACCTTC	CASAGGYGYGYTF
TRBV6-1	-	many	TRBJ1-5	TGTGCCAGCAGTGGGGGGGTTAGTCAGCCCCAGCATTTT	CASSGGVSQPQHF
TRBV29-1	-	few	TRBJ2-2	TGCAGCGTTGAAGGGGAGCATGGGACTTCCACCGGGGAGCTGTTTTTT	CSVEGEHGTSTGELFF
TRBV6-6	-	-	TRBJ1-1	TGTGCCAGCAGTTACCCAAGTGGGCAGATGAACACTGAAGCTTTCTTT	CASSYPSGQMNTEAFF
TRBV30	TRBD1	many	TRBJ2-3	TGTGCCTGGAGTGGTTACCCGGGACAGGGGGGCGGGGGTACGCAGTATTTT	CAWSGYPGQGGGGTQYF
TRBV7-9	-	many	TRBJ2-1	TGTGCCAGCAGAAACTCCCGGGGCGGGGTGTCAGCCAATGAGCAGTTCTTC	CASRNSRGGVSANEQFF
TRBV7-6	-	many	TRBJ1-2	TGTGCCAGCGGATTTCAGGGATCCTATGGCTACACCTTC	CASGFQGSYGYTF
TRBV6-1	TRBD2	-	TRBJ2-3	TGTGCCAGCAGCGCTACTAGCGGGGGACGCACAGATACGCAGTATTTT	CASSATSGGRTDTQYF
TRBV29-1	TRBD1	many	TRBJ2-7	TGCAGCGTTGAGGGGGGCCGGGACAGGGGTTTCTACGAGCAGTACTTC	CSVEGGRDRGFYEQYF